This TCR beta chain was recorded in a study of T cells in Graves' hyperthyroidism and ophthalmopathy. RNA transcripts provided the source from which TCR beta CDR3 regions were amplified. HTBI primers were employed in a first-round RT-PCR of the TCR CDR3. TCRdb independently ran MiXCR on the multiplex PCR reads; one entry per CDR3 protein. The table lists about 600,000 distinct CDR3 sequences, 14% of them singletons. This clonotype has only a few counts. Its antigen is still unknown. Study-wide points: The model forecast ophthalmopathy, anticipating it by a median roughly 6.5 months before onset. Most thyroid-expanded clonotypes above 0.001 were also found in blood.

With V trimmed by 6 bases and J by 2 bases, 6 bases remained unmatched. Germline V lookup: CDR1 MNHNS, CDR2 SASEGT. The CDR3 runs 14 residues. Sequencing used blood. The gene calls are TRBV6-1 and TRBJ2-7; 8 nucleotides match TRBD1. The TCR comes from a woman in her late teens or twenties with Graves' ophthalmopathy. Here the CDR3 DNA reads TGTGCCAGCAGGCGATGGACAGGGACCTACGAGCAGTACTTC. Translated, it gives CASRRWTGTYEQYF.